These 22 T cell receptor beta chains were sequenced from one sample in a study of regulatory T cells in long-lasting Graves disease. In building TCR beta libraries, iRepertoire HTBI primers were used together with Arm-PCR of CDR3 regions. In TCRdb, the multiplex PCR reads were re-called with MiXCR into one record per CDR3 protein. The sample yields hundreds of thousands of distinct CDR3 sequences, more than 15% seen once. The sample's time point: newly diagnosed GD, antithyroid drugs for less than 3 months. Researchers made the TCR library from RNA that was extracted from PBMCs. The data also belong to a second study, concerning T cells in Graves' hyperthyroidism and ophthalmopathy.

This specimen consisted of peripheral blood mononuclear cells (PBMCs), obtained at new diagnosis, from a patient treated with antithyroid drugs. All receptors derive from a woman aged 35 to 59 with Graves disease.

Comments on this clonotype: At one end the junction does not follow the germline gene, possibly because of a read error. This chain joins TRBV6-2 or TRBV6-3 and TRBJ2-3, with D possibly matching TRBD1 (7 bases). Germline V CDR1 and CDR2: MNHEY, SVGEGT. The CDR3 length is 15 residues. The DNA of the CDR3 is TGTGCCAGCAGTTACGGAGGGGGCGCCACAGATTCGCAGTATTTT. Protein: CASSYGGGATDSQYF.

This clonotype has at least ten counts. The rearrangement uses TRBV18 and TRBJ2-7; the D is unclear. Germline V gives CDR1 KGHSH, CDR2 LQKENI. V lost 1 base and J 2 bases, leaving 9 bases between the germline ends. This CDR3 contains 14 residues. CDR3 sequence: CASSPLDRTYEQYF. The CDR3 DNA sequence: TGTGCCAGCTCACCACTGGACCGAACCTACGAGCAGTACTTC.

Only a few counts were recorded for this clonotype. V is TRBV19 and J is TRBJ2-3; 9 bases align to TRBD1. J gave up 2 bases and V 6 bases, and 6 bases lay outside the gene matches. This CDR3 has 15 amino acids. Germline assignment: CDR1 LNHDA and CDR2 SQIVND (reference sequence). The CDR3 region has the DNA TGTGCCAGTAGCATCGGACAGGGGACCACAGATACGCAGTATTTT. Protein sequence: CASSIGQGTTDTQYF.

This clonotype was detected many times. The chain joins TRBV10-1 to TRBJ2-4; D is possibly TRBD2 (6 bases). Trimming stripped 2 bases from V and 4 bases from J, with 21 bases between. Per germline, CDR1 WNHNN and CDR2 SYGVQD (reference sequence). The CDR3 consists of 18 residues. CDR3 sequence reads: CASSEIPAATEGKNIQYF. DNA for the CDR3: TGCGCCAGCAGTGAGATCCCCGCGGCCACGGAGGGGAAAAACATTCAGTACTTC.

V gene TRBV12-5 combines with J gene TRBJ1-2, with 7 bases that match TRBD1. The CDR3 is 14 amino acids. With V trimmed by 4 bases and J by 10 bases, 12 bases remained unmatched. The germline V gene encodes CDR1 LGHNT and CDR2 FRNRAP. The DNA for the CDR3 is TGTGCTAGTGGTTCGACAGGGACACCGAGAACCTACACCTTC. It encodes CASGSTGTPRTYTF.

In this sample, this clonotype turned up once. The chain recombines TRBV6-2 or TRBV6-3 with TRBJ1-5; D may be TRBD1 (5 bases). Germline loops: CDR1 MNHEY, CDR2 SVGEGT. V was clipped by 7 bases and J by 8 bases, with 15 bases between them. The CDR3 runs 13 residues. CDR3 sequence reads: CASTGGSTEPQHF. CDR3 DNA: TGTGCCAGCACTGGGGGGTCGACTGAGCCCCAGCATTTT.

This sequence joins TRBV5-1 and TRBJ2-5; TRBD1 aligns across 9 bases. V trimming: 3 bases; J trimming: 4 bases; junction bases outside the gene matches: 4. The CDR3 totals 14 residues. Germline V gives CDR1 SGHRS, CDR2 YFSETQ. CDR3 bases: TGCGCCAGCAGCTCGACAGGGGGGAGAGAGACCCAGTACTTC. Translating it yields CASSSTGGRETQYF.

This clonotype occurred many times. The chain links TRBV20-1 to TRBJ2-5; D unresolved. The CDR3 sequence is 13 residues long. The germline CDR1 and CDR2 sequences are DFQATT and SNEGSKA (reference sequence). V shed 0 bases and J shed 5 bases, with 10 bases lying between them. CDR3 bases: TGCAGTGCTAGAGATCCGGAAAAGGAGACCCAGTACTTC. Residues: CSARDPEKETQYF.

This clonotype was recorded many times. This chain connects TRBV12-3 or TRBV12-4 to TRBJ1-1, with unresolved D. This CDR3 region has 15 residues. The V and J ends lost 5 bases and 0 bases respectively, with 13 bases between them. The CDR3, as DNA: TGTGCCAGCAGTGATATTGAGGGCCTGAACACTGAAGCTTTCTTT. Translated: CASSDIEGLNTEAFF.

There are many counts of this clonotype. The chain has TRBV12-3 or TRBV12-4 and TRBJ1-2; 11 bases map to TRBD1. With 1 base clipped from V and 8 bases from J, the junction kept 3 bases outside the gene matches. CDR3 size: 14 residues. The CDR3 nucleotides read TGTGCCAGCAGTTTAGGGACAGGGGGCTCCGGCTACACCTTC. It codes for CASSLGTGGSGYTF.

This clonotype was seen ten or more times. The gene calls are TRBV29-1 and TRBJ1-2; D gene uncertain. The CDR3 is 12 amino acids. V was trimmed by 3 bases and J by 3 bases, leaving 8 bases between them. Germline lookup yields CDR1 SQVTM and CDR2 ANQGSEA. The DNA of the CDR3 is TGCAGCGTTGAGGATGTTGACTATGGCTACACCTTC. It translates to CSVEDVDYGYTF.

The rearrangement joins TRBV19 to TRBJ1-2; the D gene is possibly TRBD1 (6 bases). V lost 6 bases and J 2 bases, leaving 16 bases between the germline ends. CDR3 length equals 15 residues. Germline V gene sequence: CDR1 LNHDA, CDR2 SQIVND (reference sequence). The CDR3, as DNA: TGTGCCAGTAGCCATAGAGGGGGAGAGAACTATGGCTACACCTTC. The encoded protein is CASSHRGGENYGYTF.

This clonotype was found many times. The V call is TRBV2, the J call TRBJ2-1, with unresolved D. Trimming took 5 bases from V and 10 from J, leaving 9 bases between them. The V gene's germline CDR1 is SNHLY and CDR2 FYNNEI. There are 11 residues in the CDR3. Here the CDR3 DNA reads TGTGCCAGCAGTAGGACCCACGAGCAGTTCTTC. It encodes CASSRTHEQFF.

The rearrangement joins TRBV7-9 to TRBJ2-1, with 15 bases identical to TRBD2. CDR1 is SEHNR and CDR2 is FQNEAQ in the germline V gene (reference sequence). The CDR3 totals 17 residues. Germline trimming cut 5 bases from V and 8 bases from J; bases unmatched to any gene: 10. The CDR3 DNA is TGTGCCAGCAGCCCCGGACTAGCGGGGGGGCCTTGGGATGAGCAGTTCTTC. Encoded protein: CASSPGLAGGPWDEQFF.

This clonotype was counted many times. In DNA form, the CDR3 reads TGTGCCAGCAGTTTTGATGGAAACACCATATATTTT. Its protein product is CASSFDGNTIYF. V and J are TRBV12-3 or TRBV12-4 and TRBJ1-3; D is uncertain. Trimming pared 3 bases from V and 3 bases from J, leaving 3 bases between. The CDR3 runs to 12 residues.

The chain carries TRBV20-1 and TRBJ2-7, with D unclear. This CDR3 has 14 residues. The germline V gene has CDR1 DFQATT and CDR2 SNEGSKA (reference sequence). V gave up 3 bases and J gave up 0 bases, with 12 bases separating them. The CDR3 region is CSARIPTASYEQYF. The CDR3 bases are TGCAGTGCTAGGATTCCAACAGCCTCCTACGAGCAGTACTTC.

Comments on this clonotype: A much larger clone lies one base from this, so it may be a read error. Since the CDR3 does not end with the conserved phenylalanine or tryptophan, this likely comes from a read error. The chain joins TRBV2 to TRBJ1-1; D remains unclear. The germline V gene has CDR1 SNHLY and CDR2 FYNNEI. V dropped 7 bases and J dropped 4 bases, with 7 bases sitting between them. The CDR3 has 11 amino acids. This CDR3 reads CASMMITEAFS. In nucleotides, the CDR3 is TGTGCCAGCATGATGATCACTGAAGCTTTCTCT.

The V and J genes are TRBV12-3 or TRBV12-4 and TRBJ2-7; 8 bases map to TRBD2. V dropped 6 bases and J dropped 6; count of bases not matched to a gene: 4. CDR3 size: 12 residues. The CDR3 loop is CASRFGGGEQYF. CDR3 sequence (DNA): TGTGCCAGCAGGTTCGGGGGGGGCGAGCAGTACTTC.

This clonotype was observed a handful of times. The rearrangement uses TRBV18 and TRBJ1-6; no clear D gene. The length of the CDR3 is 19 residues. Germline values: CDR1 KGHSH, CDR2 LQKENI. The V end lost 0 bases, the J end lost 0 bases, and 15 bases lay between the germline ends. DNA for the CDR3: TGTGCCAGCTCACCACCGGTTGCGGGGTACGGCTCCTATAATTCACCCCTCCACTTT. This encodes CASSPPVAGYGSYNSPLHF.

This clonotype was seen many times. This sequence joins TRBV6-1 and TRBJ2-2; 10 bases are shared with TRBD1. V lost 5 bases to trimming and J lost 7 bases; unmatched junction nucleotides: 10. This CDR3 has 16 amino acids. The germline V gene encodes CDR1 MNHNS and CDR2 SASEGT. In nucleotides, the CDR3 is TGTGCCAGCAGTCCTCCGGGACAGGGGTTTGGCGGGGAGCTGTTTTTT. It translates to CASSPPGQGFGGELFF.

This clonotype was counted between two and nine times. The chain uses TRBV20-1 and TRBJ2-7, with D hard to call. CDR1 is DFQATT and CDR2 is SNEGSKA in the germline V gene (reference sequence). This CDR3 has 13 amino acids. The V end was cut by 1 base, the J end by 2 bases, with 9 bases between. The CDR3 DNA reads as TGCAGTGCTAGAGGAGGTTACCCCTACGAGCAGTACTTC. This gives the protein CSARGGYPYEQYF.

This chain joins TRBV30 and TRBJ1-2; D ambiguous. The CDR3 loop spans 13 amino acids. With 1 base removed from V and 8 bases from J, the gap between germline ends came to 14 bases. Per the germline V gene, CDR1 is GTSNPN and CDR2 is SVGIG (reference sequence). The CDR3 nucleotides are TGTGCCTGGAGTGCTCGGGCCCTCGGGGGCTACACCTTC. It is translated as CAWSARALGGYTF.